The 2 T cell receptor beta chains presented below share a single source sample, sequenced in a study of vaccination effects on CD4 cells after COVID-19. Having been cultured for roughly 10 days, the cells underwent CD4+ T cell isolation. Their recognized antigens are unknown. The method was immunoSEQ multiplex PCR; TCRdb's version includes in-frame clones alone and lacks a portion of them. The sample lists about 76,000 clones; 60% to 80% were seen once. The material sequenced was CD4+ T cells from PBMCs cultured without peptide, taken before COVID-19 vaccination. All receptors come from a human donor who received a COVID-19 vaccine.

The chain uses TRBV9 and TRBJ1-2; TRBD1 agrees at 11 bases. V shed 2 bases and J 7 bases; nucleotides not matched to a gene: 4. This CDR3 is built from 14 residues. The germline CDR1 and CDR2 sequences are SGDLS and YYNGEE. This CDR3 is CASSVGQGALGYTF. CDR3 nucleotide sequence: TGTGCCAGCAGCGTTGGACAGGGGGCGCTTGGCTACACCTTC.

This clone was seen a few times. The rearrangement uses TRBV14 and TRBJ1-6; D is perhaps TRBD1 (5 bases). The V gene's germline CDR1 is SGHDN and CDR2 FVKESK. Trimming stripped 4 bases from V and 4 bases from J, with 11 bases between. The CDR3 extends over 15 amino acids. The CDR3 loop reads CASSRDRIYNSPLHF. The CDR3 DNA follows: TGTGCCAGCAGCCGGGACCGAATATATAATTCACCCCTCCACTTT.